These 7 T cell receptor beta chains were sequenced from one sample in a study of early T cells in non-severe SARS-CoV-2 infection. TCRdb called the 5' RACE reads again in MiXCR, with one record for every CDR3 protein. The table lists under 70,000 distinct CDR3 sequences, about 13% of them singletons, with 7.5% to 10% in the top ten. The sequencing used whole blood, collected at baseline. These receptors were collected from an adult who was a healthcare worker with PCR-confirmed SARS-CoV-2 infection or an uninfected control (not recorded which).

This clonotype was recorded a few times. The CDR3 sequence is CASLGGTSRSNEQFF. CDR3 DNA: TGCGCCAGTCTGGGCGGGACTAGTAGGTCCAATGAGCAGTTCTTC. The chain uses TRBV5-1 and TRBJ2-1; 8 bases align to TRBD2. Germline loops: CDR1 SGHRS, CDR2 YFSETQ. The V gene end was trimmed by 8 bases and the J gene end by 6 bases; junction bases not matched to a gene: 13. The length of the CDR3 is 15 residues.

The sample holds a few counts of this clonotype. The rearrangement links TRBV20-1 to TRBJ1-2; D is uncertain. Germline V lookup: CDR1 DFQATT, CDR2 SNEGSKA (reference sequence). The germline V and J ends were trimmed by 0 bases and 8 bases, with 16 bases remaining between them. This CDR3 is built from 14 residues. The CDR3 region has the DNA TGCAGTGCTAGAGAGAACACCGTTAGAGGAGGCTACACCTTC. It translates to CSARENTVRGGYTF.

V gene TRBV20-1 combines with J gene TRBJ1-1; D is unclear. Germline CDR1 and CDR2: DFQATT and SNEGSKA (reference sequence). V was cut by 3 bases and J by 2 bases, with 7 bases left in between. CDR3 length equals 12 residues. DNA of the CDR3: TGCAGTGCTAGGAGGGCTAACACTGAAGCTTTCTTT. Amino acids: CSARRANTEAFF.

This chain links TRBV2 with TRBJ1-3, with TRBD1 as a possible D gene (5 bases). The V gene's germline CDR1 is SNHLY and CDR2 FYNNEI. Trimming left V 6 bases short and J 4 bases short, with 13 bases between. This CDR3 is 14 amino acids long. The CDR3 loop is CASRSGTAGNTIYF. Here the CDR3 DNA reads TGTGCCAGCAGATCCGGGACCGCCGGAAACACCATATATTTT.

This clonotype was counted only a few times. CDR3 sequence (DNA): TGTGCCAGCAGCGGGACCCTCTACGAGCAGTACTTC. Encoded protein: CASSGTLYEQYF. V is TRBV25-1 and J is TRBJ2-7; D assignment may be TRBD1 or TRBD2 (5 bases each). CDR3 length equals 12 residues. V gave up 6 bases and J gave up 3 bases, with 9 bases separating them. Germline loops: CDR1 MGHDK, CDR2 SYGVNS.

The sample holds many counts of this clonotype. The chain has TRBV5-1 and TRBJ1-1, with D possibly being TRBD1 (5 bases). V lost 5 bases, J lost 8 bases, and 13 bases lay in between. Germline assignment: CDR1 SGHRS and CDR2 YFSETQ. This CDR3 has 12 amino acids. The CDR3 DNA reads TGCGCCAGCAGGAGATATGGGGACGAAGCTTTCTTT. This translates into CASRRYGDEAFF.

This clonotype was counted many times. A read error may produce the germline difference seen at one junction end. The V and J genes are TRBV6-2 or TRBV6-3 and TRBJ2-1; tentative D call: TRBD2 (6 bases). Per the germline V gene, CDR1 is MNHEY and CDR2 is SVGEGT. The CDR3 totals 10 residues. CDR3 sequence reads: CASSYSAGRF. CDR3 sequence (DNA): TGTGCCAGCAGTTACTCGGCAGGGAGGTTC.